Below, 20 T cell receptor beta chains from the same sample are listed, as sequenced in a study of T cell responses to AZD1222 COVID-19 vaccine. Measured with immunoSEQ multiplex PCR; TCRdb has only the in-frame clones, and not every one. The data show more than 75,000 clones, approximately 91% seen once. Sequences were derived from peripheral blood, sampled 28 days after the second AZD1222 dose. The receptors originated from an adult who received the AZD1222 COVID-19 vaccine.

The chain links TRBV7-8 to TRBJ1-2; 7 nucleotides line up with TRBD1. J lost 9 bases, V lost 4 bases, and 11 bases had no gene match. The CDR3 runs 14 residues. The germline gives CDR1 SGHVS, CDR2 FQNEAQ. This CDR3 is CASSSPDRLESYTF. CDR3 nucleotides: TGTGCCAGCAGCTCACCGGACAGGCTTGAGAGCTACACCTTC.

The chain combines TRBV18 with TRBJ1-2; 9 nucleotides align to TRBD1. Germline values: CDR1 KGHSH, CDR2 LQKENI. The V segment lost 5 bases and the J segment 3 bases; nucleotides outside the gene matches: 10. This CDR3 is built from 16 residues. CDR3 sequence: CASSTRQGGKDYGYTF. CDR3 in DNA: TGTGCCAGCTCAACCCGACAGGGGGGAAAGGACTATGGCTACACCTTC. The whole variable domain, filled in from reference TRBV18 and TRBJ1-2, reads NAGVMQNPRHLVRRRGQEARLRCSPMKGHSHVYWYRQLPEEGLKFMVYLQKENIIDESGMPKERFSAEFPKEGPSILRIQQVVRGDSAAYFCASSTRQGGKDYGYTFGSGTRLTVV.

The rearrangement uses TRBV30 and TRBJ1-2; D is unclear. CDR1 is GTSNPN, CDR2 SVGIG, per germline (reference sequence). CDR3 length: 13 amino acids. V was trimmed by 2 bases and J by 2 bases, leaving 9 bases between them. The CDR3 loop is CAWSLTFNYGYTF. CDR3 DNA: TGTGCCTGGAGTCTGACATTCAACTATGGCTACACCTTC.

The chain couples TRBV7-9 to TRBJ2-7; 12 bases line up with TRBD1. Germline CDR1 is SEHNR and CDR2 is FQNEAQ (reference sequence). The junction had 11 bases not matched to a gene; V was cut back by 5 bases and J by 3 bases. The CDR3 sequence is 17 residues long. Written as DNA, the CDR3 is TGTGCCAGCAGCGAGCCGGGACAGGGGGCGCCAGGCTACGAGCAGTACTTC. This gives the protein CASSEPGQGAPGYEQYF.

The V and J genes are TRBV6-1 and TRBJ1-1; no firm D call. From germline, CDR1 is MNHNS and CDR2 SASEGT. Deletions cut 2 bases from V and 4 bases from J, with 14 bases between. The CDR3 runs to 15 residues. The CDR3 loop is CASSESPTFITEAFF. The CDR3 DNA is TGTGCCAGCAGTGAAAGCCCGACATTTATCACTGAAGCTTTCTTT.

This chain links TRBV28 with TRBJ2-1; 8 bases line up with TRBD2. Germline CDR1 MDHEN, CDR2 SYDVKM. The CDR3 runs 16 residues. Unmatched junction bases numbered 9, after V lost 5 bases and J lost 3 bases. The CDR3 is CASSPLAGMVYNEQFF. The CDR3, as DNA: TGTGCCAGCAGTCCCTTAGCGGGAATGGTCTACAATGAGCAGTTCTTC.

A single count supports this clone. This chain uses TRBV2 with TRBJ2-7; possible D gene TRBD2, 5 bases. V was trimmed by 6 bases and J by 3 bases, leaving 15 bases between them. Per the germline V gene, CDR1 is SNHLY and CDR2 is FYNNEI. This CDR3 is built from 14 residues. The CDR3 nucleotides read TGTGCCAGCAGCGGTTCATGGAGGAACTACGAGCAGTACTTC. Amino acid sequence: CASSGSWRNYEQYF. The variable domain in full, with the rest retrieved from reference TRBV2 and TRBJ2-7, is EPEVTQTPSHQVTQMGQEVILRCVPISNHLYFYWYRQILGQKVEFLVSFYNNEISEKSEIFDDQFSVERPDGSNFTLKIRSTKLEDSAMYFCASSGSWRNYEQYFGPGTRLTVT.

Only one count was recorded for this clone. The chain has TRBV28 and TRBJ1-1; perhaps TRBD1 as D (5 bases). Trimming pared 3 bases from V and 3 bases from J, leaving 17 bases between. The CDR3 extends over 16 amino acids. CDR1 and CDR2 (germline): MDHEN, SYDVKM. CDR3 in amino acids: CASSFLRGREDTEAFF. The CDR3 DNA follows: TGTGCCAGCAGTTTTCTACGAGGCAGGGAAGACACTGAAGCTTTCTTT. The variable domain in full, with the rest retrieved from reference TRBV28 and TRBJ1-1, is DVKVTQSSRYLVKRTGEKVFLECVQDMDHENMFWYRQDPGLGLRLIYFSYDVKMKEKGDIPEGYSVSREKKERFSLILESASTNQTSMYLCASSFLRGREDTEAFFGQGTRLTVV.

The V and J genes are TRBV4-2 and TRBJ1-3; no firm D call. Trimming removed 4 bases at V and 0 bases at J, with 10 bases between. Germline V gene lookup returns CDR1 LGHNA and CDR2 YNFKEQ. This CDR3 is built from 15 residues. DNA of the CDR3: TGTGCCAGCAGCCTCCTTCTCGACTCTGGAAACACCATATATTTT. Protein sequence: CASSLLLDSGNTIYF.

This clone was counted a single time. This chain links TRBV19 with TRBJ2-1; D remains ambiguous. The germline CDR1 and CDR2 sequences are LNHDA and SQIVND (reference sequence). The CDR3 loop spans 11 amino acids. The V and J ends lost 7 bases and 9 bases respectively, with 10 bases between them. The CDR3 sequence is CASIDFGEQFF. The CDR3 DNA reads as TGTGCCAGTATTGATTTTGGTGAGCAGTTCTTC.

J is TRBJ1-1 and V is TRBV28; possible D gene TRBD1, 6 bases. Germline values: CDR1 MDHEN, CDR2 SYDVKM. V was shortened by 3 bases and J by 1 base, with 15 bases between the two germline ends. The CDR3 spans 16 residues. The CDR3 nucleotides read TGTGCCAGCAGTTTTTGGAGCGGACAGTCGAACACTGAAGCTTTCTTT. Protein: CASSFWSGQSNTEAFF. Together with reference TRBV28 and TRBJ1-1, the CDR3 gives the full variable domain: DVKVTQSSRYLVKRTGEKVFLECVQDMDHENMFWYRQDPGLGLRLIYFSYDVKMKEKGDIPEGYSVSREKKERFSLILESASTNQTSMYLCASSFWSGQSNTEAFFGQGTRLTVV.

The genes are TRBV4-2 and TRBJ2-7; 9 nucleotides match TRBD2. The CDR3 is 18 residues long. V dropped 3 bases and J dropped 2; count of bases not matched to a gene: 14. Per germline, CDR1 LGHNA and CDR2 YNFKEQ. The CDR3: CASSQDHQASGVTYEQYF. The CDR3, as DNA: TGTGCCAGCAGCCAGGACCACCAAGCTAGCGGGGTAACCTACGAGCAGTACTTC.

Remarks on this clone: A junction end diverges from the germline sequence, so it may reflect a read error. The V call is TRBV6-5, the J call TRBJ2-3, with D tentatively TRBD1 (6 bases). This CDR3 contains 13 residues. Germline V CDR1 and CDR2: MNHEY, SVGAGI. CDR3 nucleotides: TGCGCGTCAGGGGACGGGAGCACAGATACGCAGTATTTT. Its translation is CASGDGSTDTQYF.

The CDR3 region has the DNA TGTGCCAGCAGTGCGGCTGGGGGGGGGCATGGCTACACCTTC. This gives the protein CASSAAGGGHGYTF. The chain is built from TRBV2 and TRBJ1-2, with D perhaps TRBD1 (6 bases). The CDR3 contains 14 residues. Germline V lookup: CDR1 SNHLY, CDR2 FYNNEI. Trimming removed 4 bases from V and 6 bases from J, with 15 bases in between.

The chain recombines TRBV7-2 with TRBJ1-3; the D gene is possibly TRBD1 (5 bases). The CDR3 has 13 amino acids. The ends were cut back, 3 bases at V and 8 bases at J, with 11 bases in the middle. Germline V CDR1 and CDR2: SGHTA, FQGNSA. As DNA, the CDR3 is TGTGCCAGCAGCTTTAACCGGGGGTACACCATATATTTT. Amino acids: CASSFNRGYTIYF.

This clone showed up just a few times. The chain recombines TRBV5-1 with TRBJ1-6, with a tentative D call TRBD1 (6 bases). Germline CDR1 is SGHRS and CDR2 is YFSETQ. Trimming pared 4 bases from V and 0 bases from J, leaving 14 bases between. This CDR3 has 17 residues. CDR3 DNA: TGCGCCAGCAGCCGTCAAACCAGGGGCTCCTATAATTCACCCCTCCACTTT. This codes for CASSRQTRGSYNSPLHF.

The CDR3 protein is CASRGGDRGKKLFF. The DNA of the CDR3 is TGTGCCAGCAGGGGGGGGGACAGGGGAAAAAAACTGTTTTTT. The gene calls are TRBV5-7 and TRBJ1-4, with TRBD1 identical over 10 bases. TRBV5-7 is placed among ORFs of uncertain function. The V gene end was trimmed by 5 bases and the J gene end by 9 bases; junction bases not matched to a gene: 7. The CDR3 is made up of 14 amino acids.

This clone has only one observation. The chain employs TRBV28 and TRBJ1-2; possibly TRBD1 for D (6 bases). Trimming cost V 8 bases and J 4 bases, with 14 bases left between them. The germline gives CDR1 MDHEN, CDR2 SYDVKM. This CDR3 comprises 13 residues. The CDR3 bases are TGTGCCAGCGGTGGGGGGGCCGGCTATGGCTACACCTTC. Translated, it gives CASGGGAGYGYTF.

The gene calls are TRBV4-1 and TRBJ2-2; no reliable D call. V gave up 1 base and J gave up 0 bases, with 18 bases separating them. Germline CDR1 reads MGHRA; CDR2 reads YSYEKL. This CDR3 has 19 amino acids. The CDR3 is CASSQVAPGGSTNTGELFF. In DNA, the CDR3 is TGCGCCAGCAGCCAAGTCGCCCCTGGTGGGTCCACGAACACCGGGGAGCTGTTTTTT.

The chain is built from TRBV10-2 and TRBJ1-5, with D possibly TRBD1 on 5 matching bases. V was shortened by 4 bases and J by 1 base, with 11 bases between the two germline ends. The CDR3 is 15 amino acids. Germline V lookup: CDR1 WSHSY, CDR2 SAAADI. CDR3 in amino acids: CASSGGVFSNQPQHF. DNA for the CDR3: TGCGCCAGCAGTGGGGGGGTTTTCAGCAATCAGCCCCAGCATTTT.